This T cell receptor beta chain was found in a study of OX40 agonist ivuxolimab in advanced cancers. Whole-study findings and limits: Still undetermined is the antigen specificity of the expanded peripheral T cells.

As regards this clone: Its matching antigen is unknown.

TCRdb's copy holds only in-frame clones and misses some; the assay was immunoSEQ multiplex PCR. The sample consists of under 85,000 clones, roughly 91% of them appearing once. The germline gives CDR1 MNHNS, CDR2 SASEGT. The CDR3 runs to 14 residues. V dropped 7 bases and J dropped 0 bases, with 10 bases sitting between them. This chain connects TRBV6-1 to TRBJ2-4, with a tentative D call TRBD2 (5 bases). This sequence originates from an adult with an advanced solid tumor such as melanoma, head and neck, liver or kidney cancer. This sample comprised CD4+ or CD8+ T cells sorted from blood, obtained in a trial of the OX40 agonist ivuxolimab. In DNA, the CDR3 is TGTGCCAGCACCGACGGACTAGCCAAAAACATTCAGTACTTC. Residues: CASTDGLAKNIQYF.